The 16 T cell receptor beta chains below were found in one sample sequenced in a study of CD8+ T cells in alopecia areata. The authors extracted RNA and reverse transcribed it into cDNA as the sequencing template. Here immunoSEQ multiplex PCR was the method, and the copy in TCRdb shows in-frame clones only, minus some. The sample lists around 35,000 clones; around 60% were seen once. Sequencing was carried out using NKG2D-high CD8+ T cells sorted from blood. The receptor set was obtained from a human donor with alopecia areata.

The gene calls are TRBV28 and TRBJ2-1, with unresolved D. Looked up from germline, CDR1 is MDHEN and CDR2 is SYDVKM. V was clipped by 7 bases and J by 2 bases, with 15 bases between them. The CDR3 sequence is 15 residues long. CDR3: CASTLKVPPYNEQFF. For the CDR3, the DNA is TGTGCCAGCACTCTGAAAGTCCCCCCCTACAATGAGCAGTTCTTC.

The rearrangement uses TRBV7-8 and TRBJ2-5; 12 nucleotides match TRBD2. The length of the CDR3 is 15 residues. With V trimmed by 5 bases and J by 5 bases, 6 bases remained unmatched. Germline CDR1 reads SGHVS; CDR2 reads FQNEAQ. The CDR3, as DNA: TGTGCCAGCAGCGTGACTAGCGGGGGTCAGGAGACCCAGTACTTC. This gives the protein CASSVTSGGQETQYF.

This chain uses TRBV27 with TRBJ1-2; possible D gene TRBD1, 5 bases. Germline values: CDR1 MNHEY, CDR2 SMNVEV (reference sequence). The CDR3 extends over 14 amino acids. V lost 8 bases and J lost 8, with 21 bases in between. The CDR3 loop reads CASGQRAGSEGYTF. The CDR3 nucleotides are TGTGCCAGCGGCCAGCGCGCAGGGTCGGAAGGCTACACCTTC.

This chain uses TRBV27 with TRBJ2-1; TRBD1 might be the D (6 bases). Germline CDR1 reads MNHEY; CDR2 reads SMNVEV (reference sequence). Trimming removed 5 bases at V and 10 bases at J, with 15 bases between. This CDR3 region has 13 residues. Written as DNA, the CDR3 is TGTGCCAGCAGTCCCATCCCGACAGGCGAGCAGTTCTTC. Its protein product is CASSPIPTGEQFF.

This clone was picked up one time. The chain uses TRBV27 and TRBJ2-1; D not certain. Germline CDR1 reads MNHEY; CDR2 reads SMNVEV (reference sequence). Trimming cost V 2 bases and J 9 bases, with 17 bases left between them. The CDR3 totals 15 residues. This CDR3 reads CASSLERRRISEQFF. The CDR3, as DNA: TGTGCCAGCAGTTTAGAGCGACGTCGGATTAGTGAGCAGTTCTTC.

The chain uses TRBV28 and TRBJ2-5; D is undetermined. The CDR3 is 15 residues long. Germline loops: CDR1 MDHEN, CDR2 SYDVKM. With 2 bases removed from V and 4 bases from J, the gap between germline ends came to 14 bases. The CDR3 is CASSLGEMGPETQYF. The CDR3 DNA sequence: TGTGCCAGCAGTTTAGGAGAGATGGGCCCAGAGACCCAGTACTTC.

The chain uses TRBV4-1 and TRBJ2-5, with D perhaps TRBD2 (6 bases). The germline CDR1 and CDR2 sequences are MGHRA and YSYEKL. V was cut by 1 base and J by 5 bases, with 11 bases left in between. CDR3 length: 14 amino acids. Written as DNA, the CDR3 is TGCGCCAGCAGCCAAGGCGGGACGAGGGAGACCCAGTACTTC. Its translation: CASSQGGTRETQYF.

V gene TRBV25-1 combines with J gene TRBJ1-1; unclear D gene. V lost 4 bases, J lost 3 bases, and 6 bases lay in between. This CDR3 spans 12 amino acids. Germline V gene data show CDR1 as MGHDK and CDR2 as SYGVNS. In DNA form, the CDR3 reads TGTGCCAGCAGTGCCACACACACTGAAGCTTTCTTT. Translating gives CASSATHTEAFF.

The rearrangement joins TRBV29-1 to TRBJ1-2; 8 bases line up with TRBD1. Germline V gives CDR1 SQVTM, CDR2 ANQGSEA. The CDR3 runs to 12 residues. J gave up 4 bases and V 5 bases, and 3 bases lay outside the gene matches. DNA for the CDR3: TGCAGCGTTCTTACAGGGGGCTATGGCTACACCTTC. Translation gives CSVLTGGYGYTF. Variable domain in full (rest from reference TRBV29-1 and TRBJ1-2): SAVISQKPSRDICQRGTSLTIQCQVDSQVTMMFWYRQQPGQSLTLIATANQGSEATYESGFVIDKFPISRPNLTFSTLTVSNMSPEDSSIYLCSVLTGGYGYTFGSGTRLTVV.

The chain employs TRBV7-9 and TRBJ2-7, with 10 bases identical to TRBD1. The CDR3 is 17 residues long. V lost 7 bases, J lost 6 bases, and 18 bases stayed unmatched. In germline, CDR1 is SEHNR, CDR2 FQNEAQ (reference sequence). The CDR3 DNA is TGTGCCAGCATCAACCGGGACAGGGGAAATGTTCTCGGCGAGCAGTACTTC. It specifies CASINRDRGNVLGEQYF.

The rearrangement links TRBV27 to TRBJ2-1; D may be TRBD2 (6 bases). V gave up 3 bases and J gave up 7 bases, with 16 bases separating them. This CDR3 comprises 15 residues. Germline CDR1 and CDR2: MNHEY and SMNVEV (reference sequence). The CDR3 DNA sequence: TGTGCCAGCAGTTTCTATGAGGGCGGGACGAATGAGCAGTTCTTC. This encodes CASSFYEGGTNEQFF.

This clone was seen more than once but under ten times. The rearrangement joins TRBV27 to TRBJ2-7; a weak D match, TRBD1 (6 bases). The CDR3 extends over 13 amino acids. CDR1 MNHEY and CDR2 SMNVEV come from the germline V gene (reference sequence). Deletions cut 6 bases from V and 7 bases from J, with 16 bases between. CDR3 DNA: TGTGCCAGCAGCCCACGGACAGTTCAGGAGCAGTACTTC. It codes for CASSPRTVQEQYF.

This sequence joins TRBV30 and TRBJ2-5; 9 bases map to TRBD2. The V and J ends lost 4 bases and 4 bases, in that order; junction bases with no gene match: 10. In germline, CDR1 is GTSNPN, CDR2 SVGIG (reference sequence). There are 15 residues in the CDR3. The CDR3 loop is CAWTPAGGWRETQYF. In nucleotides, the CDR3 is TGTGCCTGGACGCCGGCGGGAGGGTGGAGAGAGACCCAGTACTTC.

This clone was detected once. V usage is TRBV7-9 and J usage is TRBJ2-1; no definite D call. This CDR3 comprises 15 residues. Trimming took 2 bases from V and 5 from J, leaving 13 bases between them. From germline, CDR1 is SEHNR and CDR2 FQNEAQ (reference sequence). As DNA, the CDR3 is TGTGCCAGCAGCTTACTGGGGTTAGGGAACAATGAGCAGTTCTTC. Translating it yields CASSLLGLGNNEQFF. The full variable domain, completed using reference TRBV7-9 and TRBJ2-1, is DTGVSQNPRHKITKRGQNVTFRCDPISEHNRLYWYRQTLGQGPEFLTYFQNEAQLEKSRLLSDRFSAERPKGSFSTLEIQRTEQGDSAMYLCASSLLGLGNNEQFFGPGTRLTVL.

The genes are TRBV19 and TRBJ2-7; TRBD1 agrees at 8 bases. The ends lost 3 bases at V and 2 bases at J; junction bases unmatched: 6. Germline CDR1 is LNHDA and CDR2 is SQIVND (reference sequence). The CDR3 spans 15 residues. The CDR3 sequence is CASSIGQGLTYEQYF. The CDR3 DNA sequence: TGTGCCAGTAGTATCGGACAGGGCCTAACCTACGAGCAGTACTTC.

The rearrangement links TRBV6-6 to TRBJ2-7; 7 bases match TRBD2. Germline V gene lookup returns CDR1 MNHNY and CDR2 SVGAGI (reference sequence). This CDR3 has 15 residues. J gave up 1 base and V 2 bases, and 5 bases lay outside the gene matches. This chain's CDR3 is CASSYRAGESYEQYF. For the CDR3, the DNA is TGTGCCAGCAGTTACCGGGCGGGGGAGTCCTACGAGCAGTACTTC.